This T cell receptor beta chain is drawn from a study of cytomegalovirus exposure and HLA in healthy donors. Study details: Most genotyped donors, around 86% of 300 to 400, had Caucasian-associated genetic ancestry.

The CDR3 is 12 residues long. V lost 4 bases, J lost 5 bases, and 8 bases lay in between. Germline V CDR1 and CDR2: SEHNR, FQNEAQ (reference sequence). The study ran its PCR with 60 Vbeta and 13 Jbeta primers. Data came from immunoSEQ multiplex PCR; TCRdb stores just in-frame clones and leaves some out. Of some 110,000 clones listed, 65% to 80% are singletons. This sequence was found in a woman between 40 and 50 years old in good health and CMV-seropositive. The chain links TRBV7-9 to TRBJ2-5; D is unresolved. The material sequenced was PBMCs. CDR3 sequence reads: CASSSLFETQYF. CDR3 nucleotides: TGTGCCAGCAGCTCCCTATTTGAGACCCAGTACTTC.